This section outlines one T cell receptor (beta chain) sequence together with its context. The target antigen is unknown. Trimming stripped 2 bases from V and 1 base from J, with 15 bases between. Germline CDR1 is KGHSH and CDR2 is LQKENI. CDR3 length equals 17 residues. This record comes from a study of cytotoxic CD8 clonotypes in ibrutinib-treated CLL. Overall study: The patients comprised about a dozen relapsed/refractory and over 14 treatment-naive cases, some 17 IGHV unmutated. Response sampling came at median approximately a year of treatment, ranging about 6 to 36 months. Findings of the study overall: Private clonotypes, not public ones, expanded at ibrutinib response. Clonality went up at the time of ibrutinib response, stayed stable in sustained remission, and later dropped back toward its baseline level at progression.

Produced via immunoSEQ multiplex PCR; TCRdb's table is partial and in-frame only. The sample includes roughly 53,000 clones, roughly 49% seen only once; the top ten take approximately 24%. The TCR comes from a human donor with chronic lymphocytic leukemia. The genes are TRBV18 and TRBJ1-5; D gene unclear. This material consisted of PBMCs, taken at disease progression, from a patient treated with ibrutinib. The CDR3 loop is CASSPSRSVLSNQPQHF. DNA of the CDR3: TGTGCCAGCTCACCATCCAGGTCGGTGCTGAGCAATCAGCCCCAGCATTTT. Complete variable domain (other parts from reference TRBV18 and TRBJ1-5): NAGVMQNPRHLVRRRGQEARLRCSPMKGHSHVYWYRQLPEEGLKFMVYLQKENIIDESGMPKERFSAEFPKEGPSILRIQQVVRGDSAAYFCASSPSRSVLSNQPQHFGDGTRLSIL.